This T cell receptor (beta chain) was sequenced in a study of shared T cell receptors in the human thymus. The V end was cut by 0 bases, the J end by 5 bases, with 11 bases between. Germline CDR1 and CDR2: MNHEY and SVGAGI. The CDR3 is 16 amino acids. Profiled with immunoSEQ multiplex PCR; TCRdb holds only in-frame clones, not every one. This table holds hundreds of thousands of clones, 70% to 80% found once. These data are also associated with another study on human thymus T cells. According to that study: Resections obtained during corrective heart surgery supplied the thymus tissue. Reports from related research described highly overlapping thymic repertoires among unrelated individuals.

This TCR derives from a boy less than two years old with a congenital heart defect. The sample taken for sequencing was thymocytes. The chain carries TRBV6-5 and TRBJ1-6; a weak D match, TRBD1 (5 bases). CDR3 nucleotides: TGTGCCAGCAGTTACTCTCTGGCAGGGAATAATTCACCCCTCCACTTT. Translating it yields CASSYSLAGNNSPLHF.